A selection of T cell receptor beta chains follows, all from one sample in a study of shared clonotypes between healthy human individuals. The method was immunoSEQ multiplex PCR; TCRdb's version includes in-frame clones alone and lacks a portion of them. This table holds about 600,000 clones, 95% to 98% found once. Material: naive CD8+ T cells sorted from blood. Receptors were obtained from a man younger than 45 in good health. Both conserved end residues are part of each CDR3. The D gene is left open where the match is weak. Not all rows give a size; the values are once, few, many and, for expanded clones, a class.

V gene	clone size	D gene	J gene	CDR3 length	CDR3 protein	CDR3 DNA
TRBV4-1	NA	TRBD2	TRBJ2-7	18	CASSQDSRGEAGDYEQYF	TGCGCCAGCAGCCAAGATAGCAGGGGAGAAGCGGGAGACTACGAGCAGTACTTC
TRBV27	NA	NA	TRBJ1-2	12	CASLGQNYGYTF	TGTGCCAGCCTCGGACAGAACTATGGCTACACCTTC
TRBV27	NA	NA	TRBJ2-7	13	CASSPGTPYEQYF	TGTGCCAGCAGTCCAGGGACTCCTTACGAGCAGTACTTC
TRBV10-1	NA	NA	TRBJ2-6	13	CASTGSGANVLTF	TGCGCCAGCACCGGCTCTGGGGCCAACGTCCTGACTTTC
TRBV25-1	NA	NA	TRBJ2-1	16	CASSDRRGEAGYEQFF	TGTGCCAGCAGTGATAGGAGGGGGGAGGCCGGGTATGAGCAGTTCTTC
TRBV7-6	NA	TRBD2	TRBJ2-7	15	CASSLAWGRDHEQYF	TGTGCCAGCAGCTTAGCTTGGGGGAGGGACCACGAGCAGTACTTC
TRBV4-3	NA	TRBD2	TRBJ2-1	16	CASSQIAGGSYNEQFF	TGCGCCAGCAGCCAGATAGCGGGAGGATCCTACAATGAGCAGTTCTTC
TRBV14	once	TRBD2	TRBJ2-3	17	CASSQRDSGRTTDTQYF	TGTGCCAGCAGCCAACGGGATAGCGGGAGGACCACAGATACGCAGTATTTT
TRBV7-8	NA	NA	TRBJ2-6	16	CASSPTGPSGANVLTF	TGTGCCAGCAGCCCCACAGGTCCCTCTGGGGCCAACGTCCTGACTTTC
TRBV4-3	NA	TRBD1	TRBJ1-5	15	CASSQFRGLNQPQHF	TGCGCCAGCAGCCAGTTTAGGGGGCTCAATCAGCCCCAGCATTTT
TRBV19	NA	NA	TRBJ2-1	11	CASSIGREQFF	TGTGCCAGTAGTATAGGACGTGAGCAGTTCTTC
TRBV5-6	NA	NA	TRBJ2-3	16	CASSLGRTTGTDTQYF	TGTGCCAGCAGCTTGGGGAGGACCACCGGCACAGATACGCAGTATTTT
TRBV29-1	NA	TRBD2	TRBJ2-7	13	CSVRTSNSYEQYF	TGCAGCGTTAGGACTAGCAACTCCTACGAGCAGTACTTC
TRBV5-5	NA	NA	TRBJ1-1	13	CASSFERETEAFF	TGTGCCAGCAGCTTCGAGAGGGAGACTGAAGCTTTCTTT
TRBV11-2	NA	TRBD2	TRBJ2-3	15	CASSLLLAGSDTQYF	TGTGCCAGCAGCTTACTACTAGCGGGATCCGATACGCAGTATTTT
TRBV6-5	NA	NA	TRBJ1-1	12	CASGDTGTEAFF	TGTGCCAGCGGAGACACTGGCACTGAAGCTTTCTTT
TRBV28	NA	NA	TRBJ2-5	14	CASREAGNWETQYF	TGTGCCAGCAGAGAAGCAGGGAACTGGGAGACCCAGTACTTC
TRBV2	NA	NA	TRBJ2-7	14	CASSQRGTNYEQYF	TGTGCCAGCAGCCAACGGGGCACTAACTACGAGCAGTACTTC
TRBV27	NA	TRBD2	TRBJ2-1	13	CASGIAGGDEQFF	TGTGCCAGCGGTATAGCGGGAGGTGATGAGCAGTTCTTC
TRBV29-1	NA	TRBD1	TRBJ1-4	12	CSTQGGGEKLFF	TGCAGCACGCAGGGGGGAGGCGAAAAACTGTTTTTT
TRBV28	NA	NA	TRBJ2-2	17	CASSFLYPDDGTGELFF	TGTGCCAGCAGTTTCCTGTACCCGGACGACGGCACCGGGGAGCTGTTTTTT
TRBV9	NA	NA	TRBJ1-2	14	CASSPSGGLYGYTF	TGTGCCAGCAGCCCCAGCGGGGGGCTATATGGCTACACCTTC
TRBV27	NA	NA	TRBJ2-7	15	CASSFRGGGPYEQYF	TGTGCCAGCAGTTTCCGAGGCGGAGGGCCCTACGAGCAGTACTTC
TRBV25-1	NA	TRBD1	TRBJ2-7	17	CASSEWGTGTGSYEQYF	TGTGCCAGCAGTGAATGGGGGACCGGGACAGGGTCCTACGAGCAGTACTTC
TRBV7-9	NA	NA	TRBJ2-7	15	CASSLGRVSTYEQYF	TGTGCCAGCAGCTTAGGTCGTGTTTCTACCTACGAGCAGTACTTC
TRBV9	NA	TRBD2	TRBJ2-1	15	CASSVGLAGASEQFF	TGTGCCAGCAGCGTAGGCCTAGCGGGAGCTAGTGAGCAGTTCTTC